A selection of T cell receptor beta chains follows, all from one sample in a study of T cell repertoires in cytomegalovirus infection. Antigens of these TCRs are unknown. One entry per CDR3 protein, called by TCRdb with MiXCR from the reads. The sample shows about 71,000 distinct CDR3 sequences, approximately 20% of them seen only once. Sequencing used CD8+ T cells from cultured PBMCs, obtained from culture after CMV antigen stimulation. The receptors originated from a human donor in good health (CMV status not recorded). Some clones in this sample may be carry-over from other donors' samples. The CDR3 runs from the conserved cysteine through the conserved F or W. A row's size may be missing; if present it is once, few, many or a size class.

CDR3: CASSQAPTGYNEQFF
size: NA
J: TRBJ2-1
V: TRBV4-3

CDR3: CASSPGDQYNEWQFF
size: few
J: TRBJ2-1
V: TRBV7-2

CDR3: CAISDPWDTRTQSYEQYF
size: few
J: TRBJ2-7
V: TRBV10-3

CDR3: CASSQDRGDSSYEQYF
size: few
J: TRBJ2-7
V: TRBV4-3

CDR3: CASSLEMGQGPNQPQHF
size: many
J: TRBJ1-5
V: TRBV7-2

CDR3: CASSRQGSSYEQYF
size: NA
J: TRBJ2-7
V: TRBV11-2

CDR3: CATTGSYNEQFF
size: NA
J: TRBJ2-1
V: TRBV24-1

CDR3: CASSLNRGPHGYTF
size: few
J: TRBJ1-2
V: TRBV7-2

CDR3: CASSEDRGRGNTIYF
size: few
J: TRBJ1-3
V: TRBV12-3/TRBV12-4

CDR3: CAIFSLGSVGYTF
size: NA
J: TRBJ1-2
V: TRBV7-9

CDR3: CASSYSQAGSNNEQFF
size: few
J: TRBJ2-1
V: TRBV6-2/TRBV6-3

CDR3: CASSLGRAAFF
size: few
J: TRBJ1-1
V: TRBV7-4

CDR3: CASSFYPRDRGNTGELFF
size: few
J: TRBJ2-2
V: TRBV12-3/TRBV12-4

CDR3: CASSYDAGERDMQYF
size: NA
J: TRBJ2-3
V: TRBV6-2/TRBV6-3

CDR3: CAIIPDSWGRGEQYF
size: few
J: TRBJ2-7
V: TRBV10-3

CDR3: CASSPDDWGVSDTQYF
size: NA
J: TRBJ2-3
V: TRBV11-2

CDR3: CASSRNVMEGVNQPQHF
size: NA
J: TRBJ1-5
V: TRBV4-3

CDR3: CASSPPITERPENTEAFF
size: NA
J: TRBJ1-1
V: TRBV11-1

CDR3: CASSFAKSLTEAYEQYF
size: NA
J: TRBJ2-7
V: TRBV7-2

CDR3: CASTLGGEGITEAFF
size: NA
J: TRBJ1-1
V: TRBV6-1

CDR3: CASSLGEIQPQHF
size: NA
J: TRBJ1-5
V: TRBV5-6

CDR3: CASEYGGRPYEQYF
size: NA
J: TRBJ2-7
V: TRBV12-3/TRBV12-4

CDR3: CASILNSGNEQFF
size: NA
J: TRBJ2-1
V: TRBV5-6

CDR3: CASSLYRGQETQYF
size: once
J: TRBJ2-5
V: TRBV6-1

CDR3: CASSLGPRKAFF
size: few
J: TRBJ1-1
V: TRBV7-6

CDR3: CASSLEETGRYEQYF
size: NA
J: TRBJ2-7
V: TRBV7-9

CDR3: CATLPASGTEAFF
size: few
J: TRBJ1-1
V: TRBV7-6

CDR3: CASSSTGGYTF
size: few
J: TRBJ1-2
V: TRBV7-8

CDR3: CASSYSQGMNTEAFF
size: many
J: TRBJ1-1
V: TRBV6-5

CDR3: CASSTGQGHRPQETQYF
size: NA
J: TRBJ2-5
V: TRBV12-5

CDR3: CASSLAGGGTEQFF
size: NA
J: TRBJ2-1
V: TRBV7-6

CDR3: CASSLRPGPTNEKLFF
size: few
J: TRBJ1-4
V: TRBV6-1

CDR3: CASRSQGLNTEAFF
size: NA
J: TRBJ1-1
V: TRBV5-6

CDR3: CASSLGGGSYEQYF
size: NA
J: TRBJ2-7
V: TRBV12-3/TRBV12-4

CDR3: CASSFRDDVTEAFF
size: few
J: TRBJ1-1
V: TRBV12-3/TRBV12-4

CDR3: CASSTRQGSSSYEQYF
size: NA
J: TRBJ2-7
V: TRBV7-9

CDR3: CASSARQGMNTEAFF
size: NA
J: TRBJ1-1
V: TRBV25-1

CDR3: CASSTWGQGAPYEQYF
size: NA
J: TRBJ2-7
V: TRBV13

CDR3: CASSLLTGAFYEQYF
size: few
J: TRBJ2-7
V: TRBV7-2

CDR3: CAIRMGQGADGYTF
size: few
J: TRBJ1-2
V: TRBV10-3

CDR3: CASSISDRRNYGYTF
size: few
J: TRBJ1-2
V: TRBV19

CDR3: CASSLVDRVYNEQFF
size: NA
J: TRBJ2-1
V: TRBV7-2

CDR3: CASSLWDRGEQYF
size: NA
J: TRBJ2-7
V: TRBV7-6

CDR3: CSARDWGSSSYNSPLHF
size: few
J: TRBJ1-6
V: TRBV20-1

CDR3: CSVRTGRSYEQYF
size: once
J: TRBJ2-7
V: TRBV29-1

CDR3: CASSPRDHGEEAFF
size: few
J: TRBJ1-1
V: TRBV4-1

CDR3: CASSLAPRGTEAFF
size: few
J: TRBJ1-1
V: TRBV12-3/TRBV12-4

CDR3: CASSLRVPYEQYF
size: few
J: TRBJ2-7
V: TRBV27

CDR3: CASSEPTREAFF
size: few
J: TRBJ1-1
V: TRBV6-1

CDR3: CASSLGLGLGQPQHF
size: NA
J: TRBJ1-5
V: TRBV13

CDR3: CASSIGREAFF
size: NA
J: TRBJ1-1
V: TRBV19

CDR3: CASSLETGGDQPQHF
size: few
J: TRBJ1-5
V: TRBV12-3/TRBV12-4

CDR3: CAFGARDGYGYTF
size: NA
J: TRBJ1-2
V: TRBV7-9

CDR3: CASTPRGANILTF
size: few
J: TRBJ2-6
V: TRBV7-9

CDR3: CASSPIQGRITEAFF
size: NA
J: TRBJ1-1
V: TRBV7-9

CDR3: CAVSKLSTSTTPGRISYEQYF
size: NA
J: TRBJ2-7
V: TRBV7-7

CDR3: CASTDGWVEGNQPQHF
size: few
J: TRBJ1-5
V: TRBV6-8

CDR3: CASSLVGQETQYF
size: NA
J: TRBJ2-5
V: TRBV7-6